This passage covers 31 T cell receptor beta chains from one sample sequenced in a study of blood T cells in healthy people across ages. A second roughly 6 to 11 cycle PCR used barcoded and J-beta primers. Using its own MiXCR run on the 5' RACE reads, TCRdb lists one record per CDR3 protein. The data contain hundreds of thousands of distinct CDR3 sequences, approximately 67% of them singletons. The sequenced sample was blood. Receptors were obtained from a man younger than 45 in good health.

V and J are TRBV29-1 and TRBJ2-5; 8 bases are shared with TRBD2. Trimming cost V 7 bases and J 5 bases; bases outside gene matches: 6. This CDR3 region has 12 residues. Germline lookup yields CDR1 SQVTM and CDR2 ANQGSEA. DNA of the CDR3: TGCAGCGAGGGACTAGTGGGGGAGACCCAGTACTTC. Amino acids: CSEGLVGETQYF.

This CDR3 is CASSHLLSEGDTQYF. The CDR3 bases are TGTGCCAGCAGCCACCTGCTATCGGAGGGAGATACGCAGTATTTT. The J gene is TRBJ2-3, the V gene TRBV4-2, with D tentatively TRBD2 (6 bases). V shed 3 bases and J shed 5 bases, with 15 bases lying between them. Germline CDR1 is LGHNA and CDR2 is YNFKEQ. This CDR3 contains 15 residues.

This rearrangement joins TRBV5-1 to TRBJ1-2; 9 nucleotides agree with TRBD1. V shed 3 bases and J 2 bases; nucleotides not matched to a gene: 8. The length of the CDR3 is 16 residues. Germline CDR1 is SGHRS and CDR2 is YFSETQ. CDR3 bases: TGCGCCAGCAGCTCGCAACAGGGGGCCCAGAACTATGGCTACACCTTC. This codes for CASSSQQGAQNYGYTF.

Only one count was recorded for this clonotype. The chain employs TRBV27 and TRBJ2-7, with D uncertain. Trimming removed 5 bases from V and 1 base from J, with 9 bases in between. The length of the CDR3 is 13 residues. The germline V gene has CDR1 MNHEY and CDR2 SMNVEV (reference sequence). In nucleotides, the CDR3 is TGTGCCAGCAGTAAAGGGCAGTCCTACGAGCAGTACTTC. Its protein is CASSKGQSYEQYF.

CDR3 nucleotides: TGTGCCAGCTCACCTAGCGACGGCCACTATGGCTACACCTTC. It is translated as CASSPSDGHYGYTF. The V and J genes are TRBV18 and TRBJ1-2; D call uncertain. CDR1 KGHSH and CDR2 LQKENI come from the germline V gene. The CDR3 is made up of 14 amino acids. V was trimmed by 3 bases and J by 3 bases, leaving 11 bases between them.

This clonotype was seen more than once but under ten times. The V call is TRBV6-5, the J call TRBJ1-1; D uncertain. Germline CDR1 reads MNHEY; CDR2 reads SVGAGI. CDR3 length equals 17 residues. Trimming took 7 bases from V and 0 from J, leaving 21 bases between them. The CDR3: CASNSLTSSTLNTEAFF. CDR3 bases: TGTGCCAGCAATAGTTTGACATCATCCACGCTGAACACTGAAGCTTTCTTT.

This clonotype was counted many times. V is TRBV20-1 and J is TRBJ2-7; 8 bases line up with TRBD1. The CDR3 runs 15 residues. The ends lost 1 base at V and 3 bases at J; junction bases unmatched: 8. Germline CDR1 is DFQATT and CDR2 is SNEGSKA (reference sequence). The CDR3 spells CSARVPGTGNYEQYF. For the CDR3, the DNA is TGCAGTGCTAGAGTTCCCGGGACAGGTAACTACGAGCAGTACTTC.

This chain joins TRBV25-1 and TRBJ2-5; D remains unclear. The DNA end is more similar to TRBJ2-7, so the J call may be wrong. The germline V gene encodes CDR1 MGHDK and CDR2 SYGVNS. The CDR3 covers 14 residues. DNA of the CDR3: TGTGCCAGCAGTGAAGGAGCTAGACTCTACGAGCAGTACTTC. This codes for CASSEGARLYEQYF.

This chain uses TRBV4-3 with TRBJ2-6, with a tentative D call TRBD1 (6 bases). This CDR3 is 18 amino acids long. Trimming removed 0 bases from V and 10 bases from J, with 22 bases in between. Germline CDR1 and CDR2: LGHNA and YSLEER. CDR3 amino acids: CASSQEAGGGWARNVLTF. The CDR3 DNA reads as TGCGCCAGCAGCCAAGAGGCTGGGGGCGGGTGGGCCCGAAACGTCCTGACTTTC.

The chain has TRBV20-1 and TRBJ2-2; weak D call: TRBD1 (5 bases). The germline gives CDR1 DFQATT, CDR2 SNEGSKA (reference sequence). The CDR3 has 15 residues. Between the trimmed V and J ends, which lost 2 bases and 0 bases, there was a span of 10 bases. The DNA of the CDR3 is TGCAGTGCTAGATCCAGGGTTCCGAACACCGGGGAGCTGTTTTTT. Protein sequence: CSARSRVPNTGELFF.

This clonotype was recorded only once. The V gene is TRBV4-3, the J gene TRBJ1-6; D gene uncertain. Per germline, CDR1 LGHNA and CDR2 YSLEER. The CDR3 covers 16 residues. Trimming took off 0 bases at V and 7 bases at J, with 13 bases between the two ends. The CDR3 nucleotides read TGCGCCAGCAGCCAAGAGTGGAGGGTTCGGAATTCACCCCTCCACTTT. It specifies CASSQEWRVRNSPLHF.

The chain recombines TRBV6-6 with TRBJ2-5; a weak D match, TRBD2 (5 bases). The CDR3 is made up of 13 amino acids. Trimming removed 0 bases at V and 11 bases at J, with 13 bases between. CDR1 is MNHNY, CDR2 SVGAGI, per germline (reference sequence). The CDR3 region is CASSYSGVYKQYF. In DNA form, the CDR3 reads TGTGCCAGCAGTTACTCGGGAGTTTACAAGCAGTACTTC.

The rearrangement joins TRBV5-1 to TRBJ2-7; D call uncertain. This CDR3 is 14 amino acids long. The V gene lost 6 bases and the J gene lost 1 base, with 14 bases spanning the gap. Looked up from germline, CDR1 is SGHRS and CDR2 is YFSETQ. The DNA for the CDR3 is TGCGCCAGCAAGTTTGGTGTAGGTTCCTACGAGCAGTACTTC. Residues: CASKFGVGSYEQYF. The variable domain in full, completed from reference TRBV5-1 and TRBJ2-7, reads KAGVTQTPRYLIKTRGQQVTLSCSPISGHRSVSWYQQTPGQGLQFLFEYFSETQRNKGNFPGRFSGRQFSNSRSEMNVSTLELGDSALYLCASKFGVGSYEQYFGPGTRLTVT.

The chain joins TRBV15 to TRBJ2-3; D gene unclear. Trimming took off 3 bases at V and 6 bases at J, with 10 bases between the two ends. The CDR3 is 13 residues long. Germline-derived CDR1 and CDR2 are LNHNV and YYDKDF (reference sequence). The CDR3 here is CATSRDKTDTQYF. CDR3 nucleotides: TGTGCCACCAGCAGGGATAAGACGGATACGCAGTATTTT. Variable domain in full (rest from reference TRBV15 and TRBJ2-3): DAMVIQNPRYQVTQFGKPVTLSCSQTLNHNVMYWYQQKSSQAPKLLFHYYDKDFNNEADTPDNFQSRRPNTSFCFLDIRSPGLGDTAMYLCATSRDKTDTQYFGPGTRLTVL.

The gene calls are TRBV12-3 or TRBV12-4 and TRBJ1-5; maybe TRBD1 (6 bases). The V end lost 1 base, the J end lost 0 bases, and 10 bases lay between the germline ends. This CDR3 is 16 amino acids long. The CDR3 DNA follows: TGTGCCAGCAGTTTAGGCCCCAGGGGTAGCAATCAGCCCCAGCATTTT. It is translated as CASSLGPRGSNQPQHF.

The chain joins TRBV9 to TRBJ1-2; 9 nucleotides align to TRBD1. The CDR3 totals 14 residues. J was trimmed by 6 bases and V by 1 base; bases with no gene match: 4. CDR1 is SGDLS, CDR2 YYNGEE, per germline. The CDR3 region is CASSVSTGGNGYTF. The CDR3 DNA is TGTGCCAGCAGCGTATCGACAGGGGGAAATGGCTACACCTTC.

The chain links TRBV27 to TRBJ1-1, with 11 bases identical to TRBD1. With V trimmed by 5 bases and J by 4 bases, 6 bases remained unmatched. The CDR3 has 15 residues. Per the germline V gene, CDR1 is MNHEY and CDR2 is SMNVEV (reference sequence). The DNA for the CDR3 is TGTGCCAGCAGTCCCGGGACAGGGGGAGGCACTGAAGCTTTCTTT. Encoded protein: CASSPGTGGGTEAFF.

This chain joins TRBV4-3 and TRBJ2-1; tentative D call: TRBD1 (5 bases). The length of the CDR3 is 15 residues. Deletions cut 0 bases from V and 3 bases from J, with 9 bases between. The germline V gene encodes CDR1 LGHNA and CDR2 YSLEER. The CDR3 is CASSQEGVGYNEQFF. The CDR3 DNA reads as TGCGCCAGCAGCCAAGAAGGGGTCGGCTACAATGAGCAGTTCTTC.

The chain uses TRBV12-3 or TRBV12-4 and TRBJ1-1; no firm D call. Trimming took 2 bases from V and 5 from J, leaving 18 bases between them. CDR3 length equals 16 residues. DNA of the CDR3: TGTGCCAGCAGTTTACCCCGAGCCCGGGGAACAACTGAAGCTTTCTTT. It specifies CASSLPRARGTTEAFF.

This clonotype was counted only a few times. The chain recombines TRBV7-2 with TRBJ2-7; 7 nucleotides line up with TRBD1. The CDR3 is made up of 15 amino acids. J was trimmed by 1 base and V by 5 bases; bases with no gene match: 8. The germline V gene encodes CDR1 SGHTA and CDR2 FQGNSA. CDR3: CASSPRTGNSYEQYF. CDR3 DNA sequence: TGTGCCAGCAGCCCCCGGACAGGAAATTCCTACGAGCAGTACTTC.

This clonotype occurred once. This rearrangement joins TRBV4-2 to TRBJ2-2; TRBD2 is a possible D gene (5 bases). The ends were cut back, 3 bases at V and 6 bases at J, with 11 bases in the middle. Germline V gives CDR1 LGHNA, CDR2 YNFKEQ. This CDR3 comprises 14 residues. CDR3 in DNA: TGTGCCAGCAGCCAGATGAAGGGAGCCGGGGAGCTGTTTTTT. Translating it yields CASSQMKGAGELFF.

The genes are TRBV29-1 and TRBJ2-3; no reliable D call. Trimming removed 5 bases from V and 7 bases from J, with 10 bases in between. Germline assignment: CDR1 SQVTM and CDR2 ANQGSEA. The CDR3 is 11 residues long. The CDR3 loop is CSVTSGYTQYF. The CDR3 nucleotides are TGCAGCGTTACGTCCGGATATACGCAGTATTTT.

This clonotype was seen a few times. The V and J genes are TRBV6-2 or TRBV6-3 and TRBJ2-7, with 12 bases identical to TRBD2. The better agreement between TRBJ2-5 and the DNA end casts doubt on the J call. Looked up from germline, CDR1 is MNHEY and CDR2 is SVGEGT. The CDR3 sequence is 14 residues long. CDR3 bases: TGTGCCAGCAGGTCTAGCGGGGGGGCGGAGACCCAGTACTTC. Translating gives CASRSSGGAETQYF.

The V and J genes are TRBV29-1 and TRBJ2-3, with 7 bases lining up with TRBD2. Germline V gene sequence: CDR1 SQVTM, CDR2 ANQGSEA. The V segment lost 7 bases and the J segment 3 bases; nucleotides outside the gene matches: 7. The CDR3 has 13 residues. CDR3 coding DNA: TGCAGCGCGGCGGGGGAACCTACAGATACGCAGTATTTT. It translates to CSAAGEPTDTQYF.

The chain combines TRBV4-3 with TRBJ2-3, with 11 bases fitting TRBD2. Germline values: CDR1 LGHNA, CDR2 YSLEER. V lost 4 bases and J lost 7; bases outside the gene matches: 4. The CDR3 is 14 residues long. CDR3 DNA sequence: TGCGCCAGCAGCCGTAGCGGGGGGGAATATACGCAGTATTTT. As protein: CASSRSGGEYTQYF.

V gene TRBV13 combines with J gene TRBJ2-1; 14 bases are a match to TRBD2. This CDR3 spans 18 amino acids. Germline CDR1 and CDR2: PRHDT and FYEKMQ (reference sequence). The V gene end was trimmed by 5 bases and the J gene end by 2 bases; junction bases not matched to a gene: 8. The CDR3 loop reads CASSTTGTSGGPYNEQFF. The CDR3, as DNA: TGTGCCAGCAGCACCACCGGGACTAGCGGGGGTCCCTACAATGAGCAGTTCTTC.

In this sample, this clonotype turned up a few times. The CDR3 region is CASSVSLANYGYTF. CDR3 nucleotides: TGTGCCAGCAGTGTATCCCTAGCTAACTATGGCTACACCTTC. The V and J genes are TRBV2 and TRBJ1-2, with unresolved D. Trimming shortened V by 4 bases and J by 0 bases, and 9 bases separated the two germline ends. Germline V gives CDR1 SNHLY, CDR2 FYNNEI. The CDR3 has 14 residues.

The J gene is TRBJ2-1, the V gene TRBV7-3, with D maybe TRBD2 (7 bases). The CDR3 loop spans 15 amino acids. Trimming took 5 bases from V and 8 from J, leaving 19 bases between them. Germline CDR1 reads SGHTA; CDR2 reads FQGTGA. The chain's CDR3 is CASSLRGGPVDEQFF. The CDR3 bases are TGTGCCAGCAGCCTAAGGGGGGGCCCGGTCGATGAGCAGTTCTTC.

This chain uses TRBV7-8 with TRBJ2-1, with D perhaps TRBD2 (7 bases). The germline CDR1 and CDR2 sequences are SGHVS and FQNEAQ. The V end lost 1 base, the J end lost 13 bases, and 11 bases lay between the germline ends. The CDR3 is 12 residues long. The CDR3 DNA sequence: TGTGCCAGCAGCTTAGGGCGGGGGCCCCAGTTCTTC. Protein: CASSLGRGPQFF.

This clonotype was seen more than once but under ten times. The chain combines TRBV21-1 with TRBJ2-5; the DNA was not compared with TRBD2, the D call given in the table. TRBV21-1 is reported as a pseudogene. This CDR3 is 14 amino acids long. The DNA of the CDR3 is TGTGCCAGCAGCAAAGTTGGAGGGGAAGAGACCCAGTACTTC. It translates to CASSKVGGEETQYF.

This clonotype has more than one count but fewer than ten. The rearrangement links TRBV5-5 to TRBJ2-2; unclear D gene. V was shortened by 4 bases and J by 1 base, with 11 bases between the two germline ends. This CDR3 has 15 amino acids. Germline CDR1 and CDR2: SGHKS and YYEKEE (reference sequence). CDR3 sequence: CASSHWTGNTGELFF. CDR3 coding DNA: TGTGCCAGCAGCCACTGGACGGGGAACACCGGGGAGCTGTTTTTT.